One and the same sample provided the 24 T cell receptor beta chains below, sequenced in a study of Ad26.COV2.S vaccination and SARS-CoV-2 variants. Produced via immunoSEQ multiplex PCR; TCRdb's table is partial and in-frame only. The sample holds about 480,000 clones, around 90% seen once. Treatment: 19 received Ad26.COV2.S at low or high dose, single or two shots; roughly 5 received placebo; per-sample allocation not given. After the first vaccine or placebo injection, samples were drawn on day 63. The input for sequencing was peripheral blood, taken in a trial of Ad26.COV2.S vaccine versus placebo. All receptors come from a person aged 18 to 65 who received the Ad26.COV2.S COVID-19 vaccine or a placebo.

The chain has TRBV5-1 and TRBJ1-1; D call uncertain. The CDR3 consists of 13 residues. V lost 4 bases and J lost 4, with 11 bases in between. Germline CDR1 is SGHRS and CDR2 is YFSETQ. The CDR3 sequence: CASSPIDGTEAFF. The DNA of the CDR3 is TGCGCCAGCAGCCCAATTGACGGCACTGAAGCTTTCTTT.

The chain carries TRBV6-6 and TRBJ2-2; the D is unclear. This CDR3 contains 13 residues. Germline CDR1 reads MNHNY; CDR2 reads SVGAGI (reference sequence). The V end lost 0 bases, the J end lost 4 bases, and 3 bases lay between the germline ends. The CDR3 reads CASSYSSTGELFF. CDR3 nucleotides: TGTGCCAGCAGTTACTCGTCCACCGGGGAGCTGTTTTTT.

The V gene is TRBV6-5, the J gene TRBJ1-2, with 10 bases identical to TRBD1. V gave up 8 bases and J gave up 9 bases; unmatched junction bases: 9. The CDR3 extends over 13 amino acids. The germline gives CDR1 MNHEY, CDR2 SVGAGI. The CDR3 is CASATGQGSRYTF. The CDR3 DNA follows: TGTGCCAGCGCCACGGGACAGGGGTCGCGCTACACCTTC.

In this sample, this clone turned up once. V is TRBV6-4 and J is TRBJ1-1; D is ambiguous. Germline values: CDR1 MRHNA, CDR2 SNTAGT. The CDR3 loop spans 13 amino acids. The V end lost 6 bases, the J end lost 3 bases, and 11 bases lay between the germline ends. The CDR3: CASSRLRDTEAFF. DNA for the CDR3: TGTGCCAGCAGCCGTCTTAGGGACACTGAAGCTTTCTTT.

The chain employs TRBV7-2 and TRBJ2-1, with D uncertain. The CDR3 covers 16 residues. Per the germline V gene, CDR1 is SGHTA and CDR2 is FQGNSA. The ends were cut back, 2 bases at V and 0 bases at J, with 11 bases in the middle. CDR3: CASSLNGMSSYNEQFF. The CDR3 DNA reads as TGTGCCAGCAGCTTAAATGGGATGAGCTCCTACAATGAGCAGTTCTTC.

The chain joins TRBV4-2 to TRBJ1-6, with D maybe TRBD1 (5 bases). Germline CDR1 LGHNA, CDR2 YNFKEQ. V was cut by 0 bases and J by 10 bases, with 13 bases left in between. This CDR3 comprises 15 residues. The CDR3 region has the DNA TGTGCCAGCAGCCAAGAGGTCGGGGGAGGCTCACCCCTCCACTTT. Its translation is CASSQEVGGGSPLHF.

This rearrangement joins TRBV14 to TRBJ1-3, with D uncertain. Germline CDR1 and CDR2: SGHDN and FVKESK. The CDR3 sequence is 15 residues long. V was trimmed by 1 base and J by 4 bases, leaving 11 bases between them. CDR3 loop: CASSQGELYGNTIYF. DNA of the CDR3: TGTGCCAGCAGCCAAGGGGAACTGTACGGAAACACCATATATTTT.

This rearrangement joins TRBV19 to TRBJ2-3; no clear D gene. The CDR3 length is 12 residues. CDR1 and CDR2 (germline): LNHDA, SQIVND (reference sequence). The V end lost 3 bases, the J end lost 4 bases, and 5 bases lay between the germline ends. The CDR3 nucleotides read TGTGCCAGTAGTATCCCCCCAGATACGCAGTATTTT. Amino acids: CASSIPPDTQYF.

This clone was detected only a few times. The rearrangement joins TRBV7-9 to TRBJ2-1; 8 bases are shared with TRBD1. V shed 5 bases, J shed 8 bases, and the junction held 14 bases outside the gene matches. Looked up from germline, CDR1 is SEHNR and CDR2 is FQNEAQ (reference sequence). The CDR3 runs to 16 residues. The CDR3 loop is CASSPRVRDRTDEQFF. In nucleotides, the CDR3 is TGTGCCAGCAGCCCAAGAGTCCGGGACAGGACTGATGAGCAGTTCTTC.

The chain uses TRBV30 and TRBJ2-7; TRBD1 agrees at 7 bases. The germline CDR1 and CDR2 sequences are GTSNPN and SVGIG (reference sequence). Trimming removed 4 bases from V and 3 bases from J; junction bases left unmatched: 3. This CDR3 has 12 residues. The CDR3: CAWTGGIYEQYF. The CDR3, as DNA: TGTGCCTGGACAGGGGGAATCTACGAGCAGTACTTC.

This chain connects TRBV19 to TRBJ2-2, with TRBD1 as a possible D gene (5 bases). Germline V gives CDR1 LNHDA, CDR2 SQIVND (reference sequence). With 4 bases removed from V and 1 base from J, the gap between germline ends came to 13 bases. The CDR3 extends over 16 amino acids. As DNA, the CDR3 is TGTGCCAGTAGTACTTGGGCAGGGAAGAACACCGGGGAGCTGTTTTTT. Encoded protein: CASSTWAGKNTGELFF.

There are a few counts of this clone. V and J are TRBV6-5 and TRBJ1-3, with 10 bases aligning to TRBD1. The germline CDR1 and CDR2 sequences are MNHEY and SVGAGI. The trim removed 6 bases at V and 7 bases at J, leaving 6 bases unmatched. This CDR3 has 14 residues. The CDR3, as DNA: TGTGCCAGCAGGACGTTGGACAGGGGGAACACCATATATTTT. This translates into CASRTLDRGNTIYF.

This chain joins TRBV6-6 and TRBJ2-7; 7 bases align to TRBD2. The CDR3 contains 15 residues. With 2 bases clipped from V and 4 bases from J, the junction kept 8 bases outside the gene matches. From germline, CDR1 is MNHNY and CDR2 SVGAGI (reference sequence). As DNA, the CDR3 is TGTGCCAGCAGTTACGGCAGCGGGAATAGGTACGAGCAGTACTTC. Translating gives CASSYGSGNRYEQYF.

A single count supports this clone. The V call is TRBV7-2, the J call TRBJ1-1; the match to TRBD1 covers 8 bases. Looked up from germline, CDR1 is SGHTA and CDR2 is FQGNSA. This CDR3 contains 14 residues. The V and J ends lost 0 bases and 9 bases, in that order; junction bases with no gene match: 6. CDR3 amino acids: CASSLARGQGQAFF. The DNA of the CDR3 is TGTGCCAGCAGCTTAGCCCGCGGACAGGGCCAAGCTTTCTTT.

DNA of the CDR3: TGCAGTGCTAGTCAGGGGTTGCTAGCGGGAGACCCGAACACCGGGGAGCTGTTTTTT. Amino acid sequence: CSASQGLLAGDPNTGELFF. The chain employs TRBV20-1 and TRBJ2-2, with TRBD2 matching over 10 bases. Trimming removed 3 bases from V and 0 bases from J; junction bases left unmatched: 13. The CDR3 consists of 19 residues. Germline CDR1 reads DFQATT; CDR2 reads SNEGSKA (reference sequence).

The chain employs TRBV9 and TRBJ1-1; D call uncertain. The CDR3 totals 14 residues. Per the germline V gene, CDR1 is SGDLS and CDR2 is YYNGEE. V lost 4 bases to trimming and J lost 0 bases, with 10 bases between them. CDR3 DNA sequence: TGTGCCAGCAGCTTCAGCATCATGAACACTGAAGCTTTCTTT. Protein: CASSFSIMNTEAFF.

This sequence joins TRBV7-2 and TRBJ2-1; D is perhaps TRBD2 (7 bases). Trimming pared 5 bases from V and 6 bases from J, leaving 17 bases between. Germline CDR1 and CDR2: SGHTA and FQGNSA. This CDR3 contains 15 residues. CDR3 coding DNA: TGTGCCAGCAGCGCGTACGGGGGGCAGGCCAATGAGCAGTTCTTC. Translated, it gives CASSAYGGQANEQFF.

The V gene is TRBV27, the J gene TRBJ1-4; D is ambiguous. The CDR3 is 14 residues long. Germline CDR1 and CDR2: MNHEY and SMNVEV (reference sequence). The V end was cut by 1 base, the J end by 5 bases, with 8 bases between. The CDR3 loop reads CASSLLYGNEKLFF. The CDR3 bases are TGTGCCAGCAGTTTATTATACGGAAATGAAAAACTGTTTTTT.

This rearrangement joins TRBV14 to TRBJ1-3; D might be TRBD1 (5 bases). This CDR3 region has 15 residues. Trimming left V 1 base short and J 2 bases short, with 9 bases between. In germline, CDR1 is SGHDN, CDR2 FVKESK. In DNA form, the CDR3 reads TGTGCCAGCAGCCAAGCTGACAGCCCTGGAAACACCATATATTTT. This gives the protein CASSQADSPGNTIYF.

The chain joins TRBV24-1 to TRBJ2-2, with D uncertain. Per the germline V gene, CDR1 is KGHDR and CDR2 is SFDVKD. V lost 4 bases to trimming and J lost 5 bases, with 7 bases between them. The CDR3 has 13 residues. The CDR3 protein is CATSDRRTGELFF. In nucleotides, the CDR3 is TGTGCCACCAGTGACAGACGGACCGGGGAGCTGTTTTTT.

This chain links TRBV27 with TRBJ2-5; D not certain. This CDR3 is built from 13 residues. V lost 5 bases and J lost 5, with 12 bases in between. Germline lookup yields CDR1 MNHEY and CDR2 SMNVEV (reference sequence). CDR3 loop: CASSTTWWETQYF. Here the CDR3 DNA reads TGTGCCAGCAGTACGACCTGGTGGGAGACCCAGTACTTC.

This clone came up a few times. The gene calls are TRBV30 and TRBJ1-5; D is undetermined. CDR1 GTSNPN and CDR2 SVGIG come from the germline V gene (reference sequence). There are 15 residues in the CDR3. V was cut by 1 base and J by 6 bases, with 16 bases left in between. The CDR3: CAWSGGALGRQPQHF. In nucleotides, the CDR3 is TGTGCCTGGAGTGGTGGAGCACTTGGCCGTCAGCCCCAGCATTTT.

This clone was observed a few times. The rearrangement uses TRBV4-3 and TRBJ2-1, with 10 nucleotides matching TRBD2. In germline, CDR1 is LGHNA, CDR2 YSLEER. CDR3 length: 16 amino acids. J gave up 10 bases and V 1 base, and 10 bases lay outside the gene matches. CDR3 sequence: CASSQGRLAGVGEQFF. CDR3 DNA: TGCGCCAGCAGCCAAGGGCGGCTAGCGGGAGTGGGGGAGCAGTTCTTC.

The chain recombines TRBV7-9 with TRBJ1-1; D remains unclear. V lost 4 bases to trimming and J lost 0 bases, with 15 bases between them. The germline V gene has CDR1 SEHNR and CDR2 FQNEAQ (reference sequence). This CDR3 is 16 amino acids long. This chain's CDR3 is CASSSKGGWVNTEAFF. The CDR3 DNA is TGTGCCAGCAGCTCCAAGGGCGGGTGGGTGAACACTGAAGCTTTCTTT.